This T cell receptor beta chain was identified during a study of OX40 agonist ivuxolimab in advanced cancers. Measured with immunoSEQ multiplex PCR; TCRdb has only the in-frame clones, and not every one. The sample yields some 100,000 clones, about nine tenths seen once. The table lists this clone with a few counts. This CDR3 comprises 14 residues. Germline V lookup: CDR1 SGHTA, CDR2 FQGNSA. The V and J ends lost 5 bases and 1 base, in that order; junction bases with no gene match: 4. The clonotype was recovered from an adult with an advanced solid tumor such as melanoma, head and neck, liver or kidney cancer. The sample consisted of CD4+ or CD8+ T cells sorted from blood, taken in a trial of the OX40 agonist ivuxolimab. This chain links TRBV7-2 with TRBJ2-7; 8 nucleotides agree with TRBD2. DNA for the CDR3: TGTGCCAGCAGCCCTGTAGCGGGATCCTACGAGCAGTACTTC. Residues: CASSPVAGSYEQYF.